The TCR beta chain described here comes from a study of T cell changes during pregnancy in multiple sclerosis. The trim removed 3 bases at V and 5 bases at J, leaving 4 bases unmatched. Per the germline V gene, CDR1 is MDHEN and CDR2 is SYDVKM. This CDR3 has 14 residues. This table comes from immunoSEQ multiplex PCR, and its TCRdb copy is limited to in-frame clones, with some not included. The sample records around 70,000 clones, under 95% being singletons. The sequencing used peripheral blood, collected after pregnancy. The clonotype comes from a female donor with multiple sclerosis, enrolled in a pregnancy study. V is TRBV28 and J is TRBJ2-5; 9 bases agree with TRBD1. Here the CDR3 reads CASSFGTGSETQYF. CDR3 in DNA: TGTGCCAGCAGTTTTGGGACAGGGAGCGAGACCCAGTACTTC.